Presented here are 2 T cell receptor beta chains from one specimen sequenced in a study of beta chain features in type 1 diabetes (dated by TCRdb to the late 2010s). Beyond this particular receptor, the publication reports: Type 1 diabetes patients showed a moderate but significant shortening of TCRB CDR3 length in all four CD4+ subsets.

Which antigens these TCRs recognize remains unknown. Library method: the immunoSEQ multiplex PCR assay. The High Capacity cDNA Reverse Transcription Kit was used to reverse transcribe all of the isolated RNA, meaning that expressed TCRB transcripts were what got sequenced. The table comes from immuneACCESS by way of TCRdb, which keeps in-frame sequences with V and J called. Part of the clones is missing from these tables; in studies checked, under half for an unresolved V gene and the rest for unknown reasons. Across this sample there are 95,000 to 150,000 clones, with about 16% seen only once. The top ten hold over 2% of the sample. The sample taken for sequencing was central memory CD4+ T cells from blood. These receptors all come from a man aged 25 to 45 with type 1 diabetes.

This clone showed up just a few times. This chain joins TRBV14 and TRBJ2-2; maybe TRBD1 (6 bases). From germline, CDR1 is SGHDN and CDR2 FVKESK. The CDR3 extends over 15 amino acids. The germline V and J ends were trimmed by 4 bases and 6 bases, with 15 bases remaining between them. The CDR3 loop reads CASSPGQPAAGELFF. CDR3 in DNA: TGTGCCAGCAGCCCAGGACAGCCCGCGGCCGGGGAGCTGTTTTTT.

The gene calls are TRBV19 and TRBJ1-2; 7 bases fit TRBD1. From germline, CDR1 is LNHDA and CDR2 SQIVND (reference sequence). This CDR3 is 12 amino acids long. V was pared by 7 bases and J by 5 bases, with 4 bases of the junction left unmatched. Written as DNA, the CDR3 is TGTGCCAGTACTGACAGGGATTATGGCTACACCTTC. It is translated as CASTDRDYGYTF.